This T cell receptor (beta chain) emerged from a study of T cells in localized non-small cell lung cancer. The V gene's germline CDR1 is SGDLS and CDR2 YYNGEE. V lost 3 bases and J 13 bases, leaving 19 bases between the germline ends. The CDR3 is 13 residues long. Study-wide results and caveats: It remains possible that heterogeneity exists, since only one tumor region was sequenced. Maximal T cell clonality occurred in uninvolved adjacent lung, with tumor ranking below it.

As regards this clone: Its cognate antigen is unknown.

Assay used: immunoSEQ multiplex PCR; TCRdb lists only in-frame clones, some missing. The sample records tens of thousands of clones, roughly 87% being singletons. The receptor was derived from a woman aged 35 to 69 with stage I lung adenocarcinoma. V gene TRBV9 combines with J gene TRBJ1-2; weak D call: TRBD1 (5 bases). The sample in question was peripheral blood, obtained before any cancer treatment. CDR3 coding DNA: TGTGCCAGCAGCGCCCCGGGACGGACTATACCCACCTTC. Its protein product is CASSAPGRTIPTF. The entire variable domain, with the rest obtained from reference TRBV9 and TRBJ1-2, is as follows: DSGVTQTPKHLITATGQRVTLRCSPRSGDLSVYWYQQSLDQGLQFLIQYYNGEERAKGNILERFSAQQFPDLHSELNLSSLELGDSALYFCASSAPGRTIPTFGSGTRLTVV.